Listed below are T cell receptor beta chains from one sample, sequenced in a study of blood T cells in healthy people across ages. TCRdb re-called the 5' RACE reads with MiXCR, one entry per CDR3 protein. Here the sample spans 500,000 to 700,000 distinct CDR3 sequences, around 31% being singletons. Sequencing was done on a sample of blood. Receptors were obtained from a woman aged 80 or over in good health. Both conserved end residues are part of each CDR3.

len	v_gene	CDR3aa
12	TRBV7-6	CASSLLKETQYF
14	TRBV6-1	CASRRGRSTDTQYF
12	TRBV7-2	CASSRVETKQYF
14	TRBV12-5	CASGLTPMRGGYTF
13	TRBV6-6	CASRAHSTDTQYF
19	TRBV20-1	CSARDLKFSRQGGTQPQHF
15	TRBV7-2	CASSSLAAPTDTQYF
14	TRBV12-3/TRBV12-4	CASSSDRGPDTQYF
15	TRBV3-1	CASSASAVQADTQYF
14	TRBV12-3/TRBV12-4	CASSFGQGDSPLHF
11	TRBV2	CAGSLRAGAFF
14	TRBV6-6	CASRKGTEGNEAFF
13	TRBV6-2/TRBV6-3	CASSSRTGAEAFF
13	TRBV20-1	CSASIWETAEAFF
19	TRBV11-2	CASSLDLASGGTSYNEQFF
14	TRBV7-2	CASSARERKGHQFF
15	TRBV30	CAWSVPGARPGGYTF
16	TRBV7-6	CASSLAPGQGRYEQYF
15	TRBV7-2	CASSLVAGPPYEQYF
16	TRBV24-1	CATSDPDGASYNEQFF
13	TRBV4-1	CASSQRLGDEQFF
12	TRBV20-1	CSAREARETQYF
15	TRBV7-3	CASSLVGGFYNEQFF
12	TRBV7-9	CASSFSGTEAFF
13	TRBV6-6	CASSPGGLLGYTF
14	TRBV3-1	CASTRSGGHYEQYF
15	TRBV2	CASSEDSFGGGEQYF
15	TRBV7-8	CASSLGTGVGNTIYF
13	TRBV12-3/TRBV12-4	CASRGTSGSSQYF
17	TRBV5-1	CASSPFSLGQGTDTQYF
12	TRBV7-2	CASRLGQETQYF
17	TRBV3-1	CASSQVRGGAPNYGYTF
17	TRBV29-1	CSVEDQEGPLSGNTIYF
12	TRBV28	CASSRRGYEQYF
13	TRBV12-3/TRBV12-4	CASRREAPGTQYF
16	TRBV7-8	CASSLPGTGEDNEQFF
15	TRBV5-6	CASSLGNRLNTGAFF
13	TRBV27	CASGSGGSYGYTF
16	TRBV7-2	CASSRQGRNLYNEQFF
10	TRBV10-3	CAISDQPQHF
16	TRBV24-1	CATSDLEDTNTGELFF
18	TRBV19	CASSRKALKNRAKTEAFF
16	TRBV15	CATSRDLQISPYEQYF
20	TRBV4-2	CASSQVAPSRTGFPREKLFF
16	TRBV5-4	CASSPSRARSYNEQYF
13	TRBV18	CASSAPGSYEQYF
14	TRBV7-3	CANSFSASTDTQYF